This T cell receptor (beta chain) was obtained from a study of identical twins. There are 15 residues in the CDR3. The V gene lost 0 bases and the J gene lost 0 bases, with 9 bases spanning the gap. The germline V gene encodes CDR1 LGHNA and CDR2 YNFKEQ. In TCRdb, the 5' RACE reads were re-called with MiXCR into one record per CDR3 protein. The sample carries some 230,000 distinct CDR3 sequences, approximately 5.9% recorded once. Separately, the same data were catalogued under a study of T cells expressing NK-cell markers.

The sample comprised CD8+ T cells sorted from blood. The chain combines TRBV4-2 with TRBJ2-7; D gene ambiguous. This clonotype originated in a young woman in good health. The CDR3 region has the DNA TGTGCCAGCAGCCAAGAGACCGCTAGCTCCTACGAGCAGTACTTC. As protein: CASSQETASSYEQYF.